This T cell receptor (beta chain) was documented in a study of blood T cells in healthy people across ages. Germline CDR1 reads SEHNR; CDR2 reads FQNEAQ (reference sequence). The CDR3 loop spans 14 amino acids. Trimming at V came to 5 bases and at J to 8 bases, leaving 9 bases not matched to a gene. The use of a sample-barcoded 5' primer and a J-beta primer mix characterized a second PCR of roughly 6 to 11 cycles. TCRdb reanalysed the 5' RACE reads using MiXCR and keeps one entry per CDR3 protein. The sample has roughly 1,100,000 distinct CDR3 sequences; roughly 24% are singletons. Separately, the same data were catalogued under a study of T cells of mothers and their children.

The source of this sequence is a girl aged 2-9 years in good health. Sequencing input: blood. The chain recombines TRBV7-9 with TRBJ1-3; 7 bases fit TRBD1. CDR3 nucleotide sequence: TGTGCCAGCAGCGAATCCACAGGGGCGTACACCATATATTTT. Its translation is CASSESTGAYTIYF. The full variable domain, its missing parts supplied by reference TRBV7-9 and TRBJ1-3, is DTGVSQNPRHKITKRGQNVTFRCDPISEHNRLYWYRQTLGQGPEFLTYFQNEAQLEKSRLLSDRFSAERPKGSFSTLEIQRTEQGDSAMYLCASSESTGAYTIYFGEGSWLTVV.